Listed below are T cell receptor beta chains from one sample, sequenced in a study of T cell responses to AZD1222 COVID-19 vaccine. The assay was immunoSEQ multiplex PCR, and TCRdb's table has in-frame clones only and misses some. This sample has tens of thousands of clones, with more than 85% found just once. This specimen consisted of peripheral blood, obtained on day 0 of AZD1222 vaccination. Every receptor here comes from an adult in good health. Both conserved end residues are trimmed from each CDR3.

j_call,v_call,cdr3_aa
TRBJ1-6,TRBV28,ASSTAGGALNSPLH
TRBJ1-2,TRBV28,ASSMTYGYT
TRBJ2-7,TRBV6-1,ASSAGTVGRDYEQY
TRBJ2-1,TRBV11-3,ASSLEGSSYNEQF
TRBJ1-6,TRBV23-1,ASPYSYNSPLH
TRBJ2-2,TRBV5-6,AGRGPGPNTGELF
TRBJ1-5,TRBV19,ASSRVLGYNQPQH
TRBJ1-3,TRBV5-1,ASSLVAGGGNTIY
TRBJ1-5,TRBV5-8,ASSYRQGAGSNQPQH
TRBJ2-3,TRBV6-5,ASSYMWGTTTDTQY
TRBJ1-1,TRBV11-3,ASSWGENTEAF
TRBJ2-2,TRBV4-1,ASSHDPGVGELF
TRBJ2-1,TRBV7-2,ASSSGQVLRGEQF
TRBJ1-2,TRBV6-5,ASSLGGGYT
TRBJ2-7,TRBV4-1,ASSQGLAGISYEQY
TRBJ2-2,TRBV2,ASMRRKEAGELF
TRBJ1-2,TRBV28,ASSPQRLGRDGYT
TRBJ2-1,TRBV28,ASTSLAGMSSYNEQF
TRBJ1-1,TRBV11-3,ASSLVPNRGEAF
TRBJ2-1,TRBV11-3,ASSRGLPPIAEQF
TRBJ1-1,TRBV19,ASSIVRNTEAF
TRBJ2-5,TRBV30,TKILRPAGETQY
TRBJ2-1,TRBV27,ASKRRGLPNEQF
TRBJ1-2,TRBV6-6,ASSTRTDANYGYT
TRBJ2-4,TRBV4-1,ASSQDNSKRGGQNIQY
TRBJ1-4,TRBV5-4,ASSSGGTGKSTNEKLF
TRBJ2-1,TRBV2,ASSEEGARNEQF
TRBJ1-1,TRBV28,ASRDRTQREGNTEAF
TRBJ2-7,TRBV3-1/TRBV3-2,ASSLTGYSYEQY
TRBJ2-3,TRBV5-6,ASSPLAGASTDTQY
TRBJ1-3,TRBV18,ASSPQGSRNTIY
TRBJ2-5,TRBV7-2,ASSLAGGGSAQETQY
TRBJ2-7,TRBV27,ASSTSYMWGGASYEQY
TRBJ2-4,TRBV11-2,ASSLDLPSGNYGAKNIQY
TRBJ2-3,TRBV7-2,ASSLPLSTDTQY
TRBJ1-2,TRBV6-5,ASTTTGYGYT
TRBJ2-2,TRBV18,ASSPDTGELF
TRBJ1-1,TRBV19,ASSIVGGSLEAF
TRBJ1-2,TRBV7-2,ASSLDGKYGYT
TRBJ2-3,TRBV10-3,AIVGQLSTDTQY
TRBJ2-6,TRBV5-6,ASSFPRPGANVLT
TRBJ2-1,TRBV7-9,ASSLASGTAHNEQF
TRBJ1-6,TRBV27,ASSTQTGPYNSPLH
TRBJ2-1,TRBV3-1/TRBV3-2,ASSQDVTSGVPQF
TRBJ1-2,TRBV3-1/TRBV3-2,ASSPDGIGYT
TRBJ1-2,TRBV5-1,ASSRDRGFGYT
TRBJ2-2,TRBV2,ASSEYGAPGELF
TRBJ1-1,TRBV7-8,ASSPQGTEAF
TRBJ1-2,TRBV9,ASSGIPSGNYGYT
TRBJ1-1,TRBV12-3/TRBV12-4,ASSWKGRIEAF
TRBJ2-4,TRBV12-3/TRBV12-4,ASSPDTENIQY
TRBJ2-7,TRBV27,ASSPRDFHEQY
TRBJ1-5,TRBV30,AWRNRQGPLDQPQH